The entry below describes one T cell receptor beta chain. Its target is not known. The data stem from a study of post-analysis software for immune sequencing data. As for the study in general: Included courses were relapsing-remitting and secondary progressive multiple sclerosis; progressive-relapsing multiple sclerosis was also included.

Every TCR beta cDNA library bore unique molecular identifiers. When about 0.9 to 10 million T cells were used, they gave some 540,000 cDNA molecules. TCRdb passed the PCR reads through MiXCR, listing each CDR3 protein once. The profile shows 750,000 to 950,000 distinct CDR3 sequences, around 50% of them singletons. Germline lookup yields CDR1 SQVTM and CDR2 ANQGSEA. With 4 bases clipped from V and 6 bases from J, the junction kept 10 bases outside the gene matches. There are 14 residues in the CDR3. Notes on the study in general: Strong same-batch co-clustering of samples appeared with F measure clustering. A handful of TRBV segments appeared more often in patients than in controls, and TRBV5-6, TRBV5-1 and TRBV20-1 were among these.

Sequencing was performed on blood. The V gene is TRBV29-1, the J gene TRBJ2-7; 9 nucleotides align to TRBD1. The receptor comes from a girl between 10 and 17 years old with multiple sclerosis. CDR3 in amino acids: CSVASSGTGSEQYF. The CDR3 DNA sequence: TGCAGCGTTGCCTCCTCCGGGACAGGGAGCGAGCAGTACTTC.